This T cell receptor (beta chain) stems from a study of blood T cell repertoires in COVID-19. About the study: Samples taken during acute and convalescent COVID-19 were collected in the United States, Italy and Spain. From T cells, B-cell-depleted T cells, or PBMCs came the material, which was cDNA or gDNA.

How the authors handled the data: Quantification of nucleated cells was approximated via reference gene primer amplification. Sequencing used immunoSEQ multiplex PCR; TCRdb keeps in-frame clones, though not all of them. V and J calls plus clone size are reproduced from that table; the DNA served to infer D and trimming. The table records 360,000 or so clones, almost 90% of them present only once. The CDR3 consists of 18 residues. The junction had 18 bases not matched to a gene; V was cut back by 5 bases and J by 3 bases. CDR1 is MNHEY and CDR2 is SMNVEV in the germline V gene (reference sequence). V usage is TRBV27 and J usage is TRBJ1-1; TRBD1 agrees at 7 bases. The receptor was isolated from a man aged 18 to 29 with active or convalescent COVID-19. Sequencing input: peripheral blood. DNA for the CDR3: TGTGCCAGCAGTCAAACAGGGGCGAGTAGAATTTTCGACACTGAAGCTTTCTTT. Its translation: CASSQTGASRIFDTEAFF.